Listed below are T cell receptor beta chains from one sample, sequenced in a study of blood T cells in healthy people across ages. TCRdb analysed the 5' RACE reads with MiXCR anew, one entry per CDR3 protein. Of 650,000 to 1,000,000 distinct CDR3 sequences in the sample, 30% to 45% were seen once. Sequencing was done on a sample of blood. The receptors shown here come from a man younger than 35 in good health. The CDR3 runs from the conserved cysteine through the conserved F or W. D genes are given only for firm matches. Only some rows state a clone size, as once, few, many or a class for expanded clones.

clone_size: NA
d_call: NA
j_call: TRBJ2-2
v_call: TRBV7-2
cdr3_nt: TGTGCCAGCAGCTTTCTAGGGGGGGATAACACCGGGGAGCTGTTTTTT
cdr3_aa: CASSFLGGDNTGELFF

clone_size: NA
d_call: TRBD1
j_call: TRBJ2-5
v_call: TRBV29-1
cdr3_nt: TGCGGCGTTTCCTTCCTGACAGGGGGCAGTAAGACCCAGTACTTC
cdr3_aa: CGVSFLTGGSKTQYF

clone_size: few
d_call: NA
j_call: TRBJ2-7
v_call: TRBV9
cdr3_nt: TGTGCCAGCAGACCGGGGGCGGACCTCTACGAGCAGTACTTC
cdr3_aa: CASRPGADLYEQYF

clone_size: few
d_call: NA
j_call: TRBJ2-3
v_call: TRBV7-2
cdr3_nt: TGTGCCAGCAGCTTACAGGGGACGTTAGATACGCAGTATTTT
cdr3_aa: CASSLQGTLDTQYF

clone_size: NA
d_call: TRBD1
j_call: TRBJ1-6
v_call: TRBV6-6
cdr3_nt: TGTGCCAGCAGGACCCTCGACAGGGGGCTTTCACCCCTCCACTTT
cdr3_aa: CASRTLDRGLSPLHF

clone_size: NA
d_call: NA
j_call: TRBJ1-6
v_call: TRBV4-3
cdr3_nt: TGCGCCAGCAGCCAAGAATCAGGGCGGGGATCACCCCTCCACTTT
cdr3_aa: CASSQESGRGSPLHF

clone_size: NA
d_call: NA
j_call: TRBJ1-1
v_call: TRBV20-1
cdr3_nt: TGCAGTGCTAGAGACAGGGTAGCCACGGAAGCTTTCTTT
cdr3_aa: CSARDRVATEAFF

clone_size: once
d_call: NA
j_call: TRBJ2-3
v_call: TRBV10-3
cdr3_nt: TGTGCCATCAGTGAGTCGACTAGAGTGTCAGATACGCAGTATTTT
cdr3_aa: CAISESTRVSDTQYF

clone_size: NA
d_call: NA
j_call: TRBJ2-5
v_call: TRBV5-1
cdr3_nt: TGCGCCAGCAGCTTGGCAGGGGCTACCTCCGGGGAGACCCAGTACTTC
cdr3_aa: CASSLAGATSGETQYF

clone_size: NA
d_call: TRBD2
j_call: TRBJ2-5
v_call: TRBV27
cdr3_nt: TGTGCCAGCAGTCCTAGGCGAGGGACTAGCGCCGAATCCTACAATGAGCAGTACTTC
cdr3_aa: CASSPRRGTSAESYNEQYF

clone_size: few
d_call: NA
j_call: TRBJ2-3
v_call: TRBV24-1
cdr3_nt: TGTGCCACCAGCCCCCGGGACTCCACAGATACGCAGTATTTT
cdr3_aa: CATSPRDSTDTQYF

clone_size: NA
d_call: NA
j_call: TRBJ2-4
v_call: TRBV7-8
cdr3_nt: TGTGCCAGCAGCCTCACTCCCGACAGTGCCCTAGCCAAAAACATTCAGTACTTC
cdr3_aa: CASSLTPDSALAKNIQYF

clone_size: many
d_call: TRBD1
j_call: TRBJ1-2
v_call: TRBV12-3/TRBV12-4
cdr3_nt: TGTGCCAGCAGGTACTCGACAGGGAACTATGGCTACACCTTC
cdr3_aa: CASRYSTGNYGYTF

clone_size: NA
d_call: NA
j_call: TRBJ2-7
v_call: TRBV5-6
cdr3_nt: TGTGCCAGCAGCTCATTGGGCCCAGGGAGAACATTCTCCTACGAGCAGTACTTC
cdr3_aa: CASSSLGPGRTFSYEQYF

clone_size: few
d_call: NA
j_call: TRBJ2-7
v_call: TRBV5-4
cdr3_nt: TGTGCCAGCAGCGACGGGACTTTTTACGAGCAGTACTTC
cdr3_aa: CASSDGTFYEQYF

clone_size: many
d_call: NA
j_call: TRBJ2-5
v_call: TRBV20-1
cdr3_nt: TGCAGTGCTAGAGTGGGGGGTCAAGAGACCCAGTACTTC
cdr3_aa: CSARVGGQETQYF

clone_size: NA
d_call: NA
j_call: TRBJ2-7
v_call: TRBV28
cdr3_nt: TGTGCCAGCAGTGTTGAGGGTTCCTACGAGCAGTACTTC
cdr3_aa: CASSVEGSYEQYF

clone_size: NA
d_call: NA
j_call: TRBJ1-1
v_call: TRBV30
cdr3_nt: TGTGCCTGGAGAAAGACAAGGAATGTTGAAGCTTTCTTT
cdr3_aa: CAWRKTRNVEAFF

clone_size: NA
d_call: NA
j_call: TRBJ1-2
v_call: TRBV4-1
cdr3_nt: TGCGCCAGCAGCCAAGATCGAAAGGACCTCTATGGCTACACCTTC
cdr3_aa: CASSQDRKDLYGYTF

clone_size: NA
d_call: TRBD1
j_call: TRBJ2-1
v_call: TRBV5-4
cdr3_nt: TGTGCCAGCAGCTTTCCGGGACAGGGGATGAATGAGCAGTTCTTC
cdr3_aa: CASSFPGQGMNEQFF

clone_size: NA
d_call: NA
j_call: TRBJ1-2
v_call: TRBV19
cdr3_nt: TGTGCCAGTAGTATGACAGATACTAACTATGGCTACACCTTC
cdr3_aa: CASSMTDTNYGYTF

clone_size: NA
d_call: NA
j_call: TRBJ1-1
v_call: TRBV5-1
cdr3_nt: TGCGCCAGCAGAATTGACAGCCTGAACACTGAAGCTTTCTTT
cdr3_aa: CASRIDSLNTEAFF

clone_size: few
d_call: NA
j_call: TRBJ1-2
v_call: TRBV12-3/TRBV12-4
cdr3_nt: TGTGCCAGCAGTTTAATTACGGGGTTGAACTATGGCTACACCTTC
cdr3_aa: CASSLITGLNYGYTF

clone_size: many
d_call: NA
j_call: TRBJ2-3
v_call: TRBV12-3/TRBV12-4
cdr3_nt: TGTGCCAGCAGCGGGACGGGGGAACGGGGAGATACGCAGTATTTT
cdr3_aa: CASSGTGERGDTQYF

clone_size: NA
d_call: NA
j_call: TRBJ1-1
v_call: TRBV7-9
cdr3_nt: TGTGCCAGCAGCCCGCGACAGGCCGATGAAGCTTTCTTT
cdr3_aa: CASSPRQADEAFF

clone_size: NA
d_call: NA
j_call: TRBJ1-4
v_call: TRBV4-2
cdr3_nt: TGTGCCAGCAGTCAAGTGGGACTGGGGGATGAAAAACTGTTTTTT
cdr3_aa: CASSQVGLGDEKLFF

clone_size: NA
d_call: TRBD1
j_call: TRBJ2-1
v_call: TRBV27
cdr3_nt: TGTGCCAGCAGTCCCAGTTTAGGGGGCCCCTCCTACAATGAGCAGTTCTTC
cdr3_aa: CASSPSLGGPSYNEQFF

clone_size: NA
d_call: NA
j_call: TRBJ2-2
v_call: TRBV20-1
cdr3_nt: TGCAGTGCTGTCCCGTGGGGCCGGAGCGGGGAGCTGTTTTTT
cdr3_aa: CSAVPWGRSGELFF

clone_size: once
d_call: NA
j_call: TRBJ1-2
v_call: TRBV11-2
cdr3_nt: TGTGCCAGCAGCTTACTACCTAATTCTAACTATGGCTACACCTTC
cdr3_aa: CASSLLPNSNYGYTF

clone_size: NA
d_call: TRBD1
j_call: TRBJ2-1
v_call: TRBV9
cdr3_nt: TGTGCCAGCAGCGCCCGAGAGACGGACAGGGTATCGTTTAATGAGCAGTTCTTC
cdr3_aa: CASSARETDRVSFNEQFF

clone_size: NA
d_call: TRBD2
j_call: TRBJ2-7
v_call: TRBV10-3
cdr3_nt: TGTGCCATCAACAACTACTCGGGACTAGCGGGGGGGCTTAATGAGCAGTACTTC
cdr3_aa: CAINNYSGLAGGLNEQYF

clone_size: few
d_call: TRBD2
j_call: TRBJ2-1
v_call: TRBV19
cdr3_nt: TGTGCCAGTAGTATAGTGGGGGCTAGCGGGTACAATGAGCAGTTCTTC
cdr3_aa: CASSIVGASGYNEQFF

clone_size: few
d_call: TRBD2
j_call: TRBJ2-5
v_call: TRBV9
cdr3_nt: TGTGCCAGCAGCGTGACTAGCGGGGGGATAATACAAGAGACCCAGTACTTC
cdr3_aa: CASSVTSGGIIQETQYF

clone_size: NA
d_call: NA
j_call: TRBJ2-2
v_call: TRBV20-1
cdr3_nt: TGCAGTGCTAGGACAGCGAACACCGGGGAGCTGTTTTTT
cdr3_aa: CSARTANTGELFF

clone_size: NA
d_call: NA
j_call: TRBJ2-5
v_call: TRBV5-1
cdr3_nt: TGCGCCAGCAGCTCCAACGTCCAAGAGACCCAGTACTTC
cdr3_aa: CASSSNVQETQYF

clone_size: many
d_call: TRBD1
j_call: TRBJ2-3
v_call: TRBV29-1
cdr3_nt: TGCAGCGTTGAGGTCCGAGACAGGGGAGATACGCAGTATTTT
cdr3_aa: CSVEVRDRGDTQYF

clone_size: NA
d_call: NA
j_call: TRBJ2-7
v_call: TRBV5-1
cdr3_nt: TGCGCCAGCAGCGTGGGGACCACCTACGAGCAGTACTTC
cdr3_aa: CASSVGTTYEQYF

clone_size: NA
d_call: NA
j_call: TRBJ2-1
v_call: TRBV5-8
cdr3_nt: TGTGCCAGCAGCTTGATACGAGCAAATGAGCAGTTCTTC
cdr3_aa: CASSLIRANEQFF

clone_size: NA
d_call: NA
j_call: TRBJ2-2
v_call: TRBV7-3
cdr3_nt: TGTGCCAGCAGCGCCAGGGGCACCGGGGAGCTGTTTTTT
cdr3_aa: CASSARGTGELFF

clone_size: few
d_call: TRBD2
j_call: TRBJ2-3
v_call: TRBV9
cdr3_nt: TGTGCCAGCAGCGTAATTGGCGGGGGTAGCACAGATACGCAGTATTTT
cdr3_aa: CASSVIGGGSTDTQYF

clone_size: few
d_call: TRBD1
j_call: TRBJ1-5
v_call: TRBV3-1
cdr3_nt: TGTGCCAGCAGCCCGGGGACAGGGGGGGCCAATCAGCCCCAGCATTTT
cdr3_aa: CASSPGTGGANQPQHF

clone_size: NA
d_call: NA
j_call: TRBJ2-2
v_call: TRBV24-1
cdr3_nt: TGTGCCACCAGGCCGAACACCGGGGGGCTGTTTTTT
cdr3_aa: CATRPNTGGLFF

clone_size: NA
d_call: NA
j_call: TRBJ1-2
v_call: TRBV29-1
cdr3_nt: TGCAGCGTCACGGAAGGAGGTGGGGGGTATGGCTACACCTTC
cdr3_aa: CSVTEGGGGYGYTF